One T cell receptor (beta chain) is described in this entry. The data derive from a study of T-cell reconstitution after alpha-beta-depleted transplantation in children. Library preparation (for TCRbeta) was performed with unique molecular identifiers. MiXCR, run by TCRdb on the PCR reads, gives a single entry per CDR3 protein. The sample consists of about 610,000 distinct CDR3 sequences, over 9.5% of them appearing once. CDR1 and CDR2 from the germline V gene are GTSNPN and SVGIG (reference sequence). J was trimmed by 0 bases and V by 5 bases; bases with no gene match: 3. The CDR3 consists of 15 residues.

The chain recombines TRBV30 with TRBJ2-1, with 11 bases matching TRBD2. The receptor was isolated from a human donor who donated a stem cell graft to a child with acute myeloid leukemia. The source was PBMCs from the stem cell graft donor, collected from the stem cell graft. This CDR3 reads CAWQTSGSSYNEQFF. In DNA, the CDR3 is TGTGCCTGGCAAACTAGCGGGAGCTCCTACAATGAGCAGTTCTTC.